These T cell receptor beta chains were read from a single sample in a study of T cells in Graves' hyperthyroidism and ophthalmopathy. Using its own MiXCR run on the multiplex PCR reads, TCRdb lists one record per CDR3 protein. The table lists hundreds of thousands of distinct CDR3 sequences, approximately 25% of them singletons. Sequenced sample: blood. Every receptor here comes from a woman aged 30 to 39 with Graves' ophthalmopathy. Both conserved end residues are part of each CDR3. The order of the fields is CDR3 length, D gene, J gene, V gene, clone size, CDR3 protein, CDR3 DNA. A D gene is named only where the DNA matches it firmly. Some rows have no size entry. The others give once, few or many, or a class for an expanded clone.

14 TRBD1 TRBJ1-3 TRBV12-3/TRBV12-4 many CASSSPGGINTIYF TGTGCCAGCAGCTCACCAGGGGGTATAAACACCATATATTTT
13 . TRBJ2-5 TRBV7-2 many CASSSRVGETQYF TGTGCCAGCAGCAGCAGGGTTGGAGAGACCCAGTACTTC
13 . TRBJ1-1 TRBV12-3/TRBV12-4 many CASSLYINTEAFF TGTGCCAGCAGTTTATACATCAACACTGAAGCTTTCTTT
12 . TRBJ1-5 TRBV20-1 many CSAPAGGGPQHF TGCAGTGCCCCCGCCGGCGGTGGGCCCCAGCATTTT
12 . TRBJ2-2 TRBV20-1 . CSASGTTGELFF TGCAGTGCTAGCGGGACTACCGGGGAGCTGTTTTTT
14 TRBD2 TRBJ2-7 TRBV11-2 . CASSFLGGGDEQYF TGTGCCAGCAGCTTTTTGGGCGGGGGGGACGAGCAGTACTTC
15 . TRBJ1-1 TRBV20-1 many CSAPPTDRPNTEAFF TGCAGTGCTCCACCCACTGACAGGCCAAACACTGAAGCTTTCTTT
16 . TRBJ1-5 TRBV4-1 many CASSQDAWGQKQPQHF TGCGCCAGCAGCCAAGATGCCTGGGGGCAAAAGCAGCCCCAGCATTTT
13 . TRBJ1-2 TRBV28 many CASSSGRLWGYTF TGTGCCAGCAGTTCGGGACGTTTATGGGGCTACACCTTC
16 TRBD1 TRBJ2-4 TRBV6-1 few CASSPLDRTAKNIQYF TGTGCCAGCAGCCCCTTGGACAGGACGGCCAAAAACATTCAGTACTTC
15 TRBD1 TRBJ1-1 TRBV28 many CASSLTVPGQREAFF TGTGCCAGCAGTCTGACAGTCCCGGGACAGAGAGAAGCTTTCTTT
14 . TRBJ2-7 TRBV19 few CASSMTGFRYEQYF TGTGCCAGTAGTATGACAGGATTCCGATACGAGCAGTACTTC
15 . TRBJ1-2 TRBV6-5 many CASSPVGREKYGYTF TGTGCCAGCAGCCCAGTTGGCAGGGAGAAATATGGCTACACCTTC
12 . TRBJ1-1 TRBV30 . CAWTLGGRESFF TGTGCCTGGACCCTGGGGGGGCGGGAGTCTTTCTTT
14 . TRBJ1-5 TRBV20-1 many CSATESYSNQPQHF TGCAGTGCTACAGAAAGCTATAGCAATCAGCCCCAGCATTTT
13 . TRBJ1-5 TRBV29-1 . CSVSGRGDQPQHF TGCAGCGTGTCAGGACGGGGAGATCAGCCCCAGCATTTT
15 . TRBJ1-2 TRBV4-2 many CASSQSERANYGYTF TGTGCCAGCAGCCAAAGTGAGCGAGCTAACTATGGCTACACCTTC
15 TRBD1 TRBJ1-1 TRBV11-1 many CASSPGQNLNTEAFF TGTGCCAGCAGCCCGGGACAGAACTTGAACACTGAAGCTTTCTTT
14 . TRBJ2-7 TRBV11-1 few CASSQHKGSGEQYF TGTGCCAGCAGCCAACATAAGGGGTCTGGCGAGCAGTACTTC
15 . TRBJ1-3 TRBV6-5 many CASSYGLAGENTIYF TGTGCCAGCAGTTACGGGCTGGCGGGGGAGAACACCATATATTTT
14 . TRBJ2-4 TRBV28 many CASSLISYKNIQYF TGTGCCAGCAGTTTAATTAGTTACAAAAACATTCAGTACTTC
10 . TRBJ2-5 TRBV29-1 many CSATLETQYF TGCAGCGCCACCCTGGAGACCCAGTACTTC
13 . TRBJ1-1 TRBV5-1 many CASSPRVGPEAFF TGCGCCAGCAGCCCCAGGGTAGGACCTGAAGCTTTCTTT
18 . TRBJ1-2 TRBV6-2/TRBV6-3 . CASRRLPRDGASNYGYTF TGTGCCAGCAGGCGTTTACCCCGGGACGGCGCCTCTAACTATGGCTACACCTTC
14 . TRBJ2-7 TRBV5-1 few CASSWPGRLYEQYF TGCGCCAGCAGCTGGCCGGGACGGCTTTACGAGCAGTACTTC
15 . TRBJ2-5 TRBV6-2/TRBV6-3 many CASSYPHRVSETQYF TGTGCCAGCAGTTACCCCCACAGGGTTTCTGAGACCCAGTACTTC
13 . TRBJ1-5 TRBV2 many CASSAGYNQPQHF TGTGCCAGCAGTGCAGGGTACAATCAGCCCCAGCATTTT